Listed below are T cell receptor beta chains from one sample, sequenced in a study of T-cell memory formation after mild COVID-19. TCRdb redid the calling of the 5' RACE reads with MiXCR, one entry per CDR3 protein. Of about 180,000 distinct CDR3 sequences in the sample, roughly 16% were seen once. The material sequenced was PBMCs or a T cell subset sorted from them (not recorded which). The receptor set was obtained from an adult woman who had mild COVID-19 (a few samples of this study predate the infection). Cell type and time point are not known. Each CDR3 is given with its conserved first and last residue. The D gene is left open where the match is weak.

TRBV6-5 | NA | CASRGNGVENEQFF
TRBV6-2/TRBV6-3 | TRBD1 | CASSQPGTGETQYF
TRBV12-3/TRBV12-4 | TRBD1 | CASSLLDRDNSPLHF
TRBV30 | NA | CAWSPGAQETQYF
TRBV5-1 | TRBD1 | CASSITTGSNTEAFF
TRBV6-6 | NA | CASSSAGTAPDTQYF
TRBV5-6 | NA | CASSWDPGLSSGNTIYF
TRBV5-6 | NA | CASSRVQHNEQFF
TRBV15 | NA | CATSRDRKQGYSYEQYF
TRBV5-1 | NA | CASSLGTSRSGNTIYF
TRBV11-2 | TRBD2 | CASSLGQTSGVPYEQYF
TRBV7-2 | NA | CASSFYGSEQFF
TRBV18 | TRBD1 | CASSPPGQGTDTQYF
TRBV25-1 | NA | CASSLGAGWADTQYF
TRBV3-1 | NA | CASSPRALMGNGYTF
TRBV10-3 | TRBD2 | CAISGTPGLAGSNEQFF
TRBV11-2 | TRBD2 | CASSPFGTSGQETQYF
TRBV10-3 | NA | CATTGEGGYEQYF
TRBV6-5 | NA | CASSYSKGWPQHF
TRBV27 | TRBD2 | CASSLSAGVLETQYF
TRBV5-1 | TRBD2 | CASSLPGTSSGSYNEQFF
TRBV12-3/TRBV12-4 | TRBD1 | CASTTRTGNTDTQYF
TRBV5-1 | TRBD2 | CASSLYGTSGSSGANVLTF
TRBV29-1 | NA | CSVEERQRNYGYTF
TRBV11-3 | TRBD2 | CASSPASGTYEQYF
TRBV20-1 | TRBD2 | CSARALAGTFPQYF
TRBV29-1 | TRBD1 | CSAGTGSYEQYF
TRBV15 | NA | CASSGKNQPQHF
TRBV9 | NA | CASSISPERGNSPLHF
TRBV30 | NA | CACGQPNTDTQYF
TRBV6-1 | NA | CASSEGITRNEQFF
TRBV20-1 | NA | CSAIRPGLNTGELFF
TRBV12-3/TRBV12-4 | TRBD2 | CASSPGLAVKTDTQYF
TRBV30 | TRBD2 | CAWKGTSGRALGNEQFF
TRBV7-8 | NA | CASSSQLGTFTDTQYF
TRBV4-2 | TRBD2 | CASSQDPGLAAAYEQYF
TRBV7-8 | TRBD2 | CASSPRFLAGATANNEQFF
TRBV4-1 | TRBD1 | CASSQIPGQGDEKLFF
TRBV7-8 | TRBD2 | CASSGTSGLETQYF
TRBV7-2 | NA | CASSPSLGHSHSGANVLTF
TRBV5-1 | TRBD2 | CASSPGLFAVQTSYNEQFF
TRBV18 | TRBD1 | CASSPGTGNSYEQYF
TRBV2 | NA | CASREEGSGELFF
TRBV7-2 | TRBD1 | CASSQGGNEKLFF
TRBV5-1 | NA | CASSSWDPGSGNTIYF
TRBV7-3 | NA | CASSLDPEETQYF
TRBV30 | NA | CAWAGQLKNIQYF
TRBV5-1 | NA | CASSQNWVLGTQYF
TRBV7-9 | TRBD1 | CASSYSGTGRPNTGELFF
TRBV18 | TRBD1 | CASSPRGQGRSGANVLTF
TRBV9 | NA | CASSVKEGIDGYTF
TRBV18 | TRBD2 | CASSPSGLAGNNEQFF
TRBV24-1 | NA | CATSDLKLNTGELFF
TRBV7-6 | NA | CASKSEKLFF
TRBV7-8 | NA | CASSLAGGLWETQYF